Following are 23 T cell receptor beta chains from one sample sequenced in a study of beta chain features in type 1 diabetes. Notes on the study in general: All four CD4+ subsets from Type 1 diabetes patients carried moderately but significantly shorter TCRB CDR3s.

As every portion of the isolated RNA was reverse transcribed, the sequencing read expressed TCRB transcripts. Profiled with immunoSEQ multiplex PCR; TCRdb holds only in-frame clones, not every one. Here the sample spans about 160,000 clones, 6.5% to 8.5% being singletons. These receptors' antigens are unknown. The sequenced material came from central memory CD4+ T cells from blood. Receptors originate from a man younger than 35 with type 1 diabetes.

This clone was counted between two and nine times. J is TRBJ2-7 and V is TRBV6-5, with D unclear. CDR1 is MNHEY and CDR2 is SVGAGI in the germline V gene. V lost 6 bases and J lost 4, with 16 bases in between. CDR3 length: 14 amino acids. The CDR3 sequence is CASSTLQPPYEQYF. CDR3 coding DNA: TGTGCCAGCAGCACATTACAGCCGCCTTACGAGCAGTACTTC.

The CDR3 loop is CASSPKTSGGLGETQYF. Written as DNA, the CDR3 is TGTGCCAGCTCGCCCAAGACTAGCGGGGGCCTTGGGGAGACCCAGTACTTC. The chain couples TRBV18 to TRBJ2-5; TRBD2 agrees at 12 bases. The CDR3 length is 17 residues. CDR1 is KGHSH and CDR2 is LQKENI in the germline V gene. J was trimmed by 5 bases and V by 6 bases; bases with no gene match: 13.

Note on this clone: Within the sample, other DNA sequences also encode this same CDR3. The chain links TRBV7-9 to TRBJ2-3, with no clear D. Trimming shortened V by 1 base and J by 5 bases, and 7 bases separated the two germline ends. The CDR3 contains 13 residues. The germline CDR1 and CDR2 sequences are SEHNR and FQNEAQ (reference sequence). The CDR3 region is CASSLGPGDTQYF. The CDR3 DNA sequence: TGTGCCAGCAGCTTAGGACCAGGAGATACGCAGTATTTT.

The chain is built from TRBV2 and TRBJ2-2, with a weak D call TRBD2 (6 bases). Germline V CDR1 and CDR2: SNHLY, FYNNEI. The CDR3 sequence is 14 residues long. V lost 6 bases, J lost 7 bases, and 15 bases lay in between. The CDR3 protein is CASSGSRGGGELFF. In DNA, the CDR3 is TGTGCCAGCAGCGGATCACGGGGAGGCGGGGAGCTGTTTTTT.

A few counts support this clone. V is TRBV29-1 and J is TRBJ2-2, with TRBD1 identical over 8 bases. This CDR3 region has 15 residues. Germline V gene data show CDR1 as SQVTM and CDR2 as ANQGSEA. V lost 4 bases to trimming and J lost 0 bases; unmatched junction nucleotides: 4. The CDR3, as DNA: TGCAGCGTTGCCCCGGACAGGGCGAACACCGGGGAGCTGTTTTTT. Protein product: CSVAPDRANTGELFF.

The chain carries TRBV5-4 and TRBJ2-1; TRBD1 matches 7 bases. Germline lookup yields CDR1 SGHNT and CDR2 YYREEE (reference sequence). The V and J ends lost 0 bases and 5 bases, in that order; junction bases with no gene match: 5. The length of the CDR3 is 15 residues. The CDR3 reads CASSLAGTANNEQFF. CDR3 nucleotide sequence: TGTGCCAGCAGCTTGGCCGGGACAGCCAACAATGAGCAGTTCTTC.

The chain couples TRBV6-6 to TRBJ2-1; a possible D gene is TRBD2 (5 bases). Between the trimmed V and J ends, which lost 2 bases and 9 bases, there was a span of 11 bases. The CDR3 is 13 residues long. Germline V gene lookup returns CDR1 MNHNY and CDR2 SVGAGI (reference sequence). The DNA of the CDR3 is TGTGCCAGCAGTTACGAGGGAGTGGGTGAGCAGTTCTTC. This sequence encodes CASSYEGVGEQFF.

The chain joins TRBV28 to TRBJ1-6, with D unresolved. The CDR3 extends over 13 amino acids. V lost 5 bases and J 8 bases, leaving 10 bases between the germline ends. Germline V gene sequence: CDR1 MDHEN, CDR2 SYDVKM. Here the CDR3 reads CASSLHGDSPLHF. The CDR3 DNA sequence: TGTGCCAGCAGTCTACACGGGGATTCACCCCTCCACTTT. The full variable domain, rest sourced from reference TRBV28 and TRBJ1-6, is DVKVTQSSRYLVKRTGEKVFLECVQDMDHENMFWYRQDPGLGLRLIYFSYDVKMKEKGDIPEGYSVSREKKERFSLILESASTNQTSMYLCASSLHGDSPLHFGNGTRLTVT.

With regard to this clone: One junction end does not reproduce the germline sequence, and a read error may be involved. V usage is TRBV25-1 and J usage is TRBJ2-1; D unresolved. The germline CDR1 and CDR2 sequences are MGHDK and SYGVNS. The CDR3 contains 11 residues. CDR3 in amino acids: CASSGYYEQFF. DNA of the CDR3: TGTGCCAGCAGTGGCTACTATGAGCAGTTCTTC.

This clone has a single count. V and J are TRBV5-1 and TRBJ2-3, with a tentative D call TRBD1 (6 bases). Germline values: CDR1 SGHRS, CDR2 YFSETQ. V lost 0 bases to trimming and J lost 6 bases, with 17 bases between them. The CDR3 sequence is 16 residues long. The DNA of the CDR3 is TGCGCCAGCAGCTTGGTAGCCAAAGTAAGGGGGGATACGCAGTATTTT. Its protein is CASSLVAKVRGDTQYF.

This clone was counted only a few times. V is TRBV6-6 and J is TRBJ1-2, with D hard to call. This CDR3 contains 13 residues. V was trimmed by 7 bases and J by 3 bases, leaving 12 bases between them. The V gene's germline CDR1 is MNHNY and CDR2 SVGAGI (reference sequence). The CDR3 coding sequence is TGTGCCAGCACCCGGGGAAAGGACTATGGCTACACCTTC. Protein: CASTRGKDYGYTF.

The V gene is TRBV4-1, the J gene TRBJ1-5; 7 bases match TRBD1. J lost 2 bases, V lost 2 bases, and 12 bases had no gene match. The length of the CDR3 is 18 residues. CDR1 is MGHRA and CDR2 is YSYEKL in the germline V gene. CDR3 sequence: CASSQKASGTVRNQPQHF. The CDR3 coding sequence is TGCGCCAGCAGCCAAAAGGCCTCCGGGACAGTTCGCAATCAGCCCCAGCATTTT.

This clone has just a few counts. The chain carries TRBV5-1 and TRBJ2-2, with a tentative D call TRBD1 (6 bases). Germline V gene data show CDR1 as SGHRS and CDR2 as YFSETQ. The CDR3 consists of 16 residues. Trimming cost V 4 bases and J 6 bases, with 19 bases left between them. The CDR3 DNA follows: TGCGCCAGCAGCGGAGACAGGATTCGTTTGGCCGGGGAGCTGTTTTTT. Protein product: CASSGDRIRLAGELFF.

This clone has more than one count but fewer than ten. The rearrangement links TRBV29-1 to TRBJ1-5; TRBD1 might be the D (5 bases). The length of the CDR3 is 11 residues. V was cut by 4 bases and J by 9 bases, with 10 bases left in between. CDR1 SQVTM and CDR2 ANQGSEA come from the germline V gene. The CDR3 DNA reads TGCAGCGTTGGGGGCGCCGGGCCCCAGCATTTT. This gives the protein CSVGGAGPQHF.

A few counts support this clone. This chain links TRBV28 with TRBJ1-4, with unresolved D. CDR3 size: 12 residues. Trimming took 6 bases from V and 7 from J, leaving 9 bases between them. Looked up from germline, CDR1 is MDHEN and CDR2 is SYDVKM. The CDR3, as DNA: TGTGCCAGCAGACACGAGGGTGAAAAACTGTTTTTT. Residues: CASRHEGEKLFF. The full variable domain, its missing parts supplied by reference TRBV28 and TRBJ1-4, is DVKVTQSSRYLVKRTGEKVFLECVQDMDHENMFWYRQDPGLGLRLIYFSYDVKMKEKGDIPEGYSVSREKKERFSLILESASTNQTSMYLCASRHEGEKLFFGSGTQLSVL.

The sample holds a few counts of this clone. The chain has TRBV28 and TRBJ1-6, with a tentative D call TRBD1 (6 bases). This CDR3 region has 15 residues. Trimming left V 6 bases short and J 3 bases short, with 12 bases between. CDR1 MDHEN and CDR2 SYDVKM come from the germline V gene. The CDR3 sequence: CASRYQGFYNSPLHF. The DNA for the CDR3 is TGTGCCAGCAGATATCAGGGGTTCTATAATTCACCCCTCCACTTT. The variable domain in full, completed from reference TRBV28 and TRBJ1-6, reads DVKVTQSSRYLVKRTGEKVFLECVQDMDHENMFWYRQDPGLGLRLIYFSYDVKMKEKGDIPEGYSVSREKKERFSLILESASTNQTSMYLCASRYQGFYNSPLHFGNGTRLTVT.

This clone was counted only a few times. This rearrangement joins TRBV5-4 to TRBJ2-1, with 10 bases identical to TRBD2. The CDR3 totals 18 residues. CDR1 and CDR2 (germline): SGHNT, YYREEE (reference sequence). V shed 4 bases, J shed 2 bases, and the junction held 12 bases outside the gene matches. The DNA of the CDR3 is TGTGCCAGCAGCCCTAGGGGGCTAGCGGGGGCTACCTACAATGAGCAGTTCTTC. The encoded protein is CASSPRGLAGATYNEQFF. The entire variable domain, with the rest obtained from reference TRBV5-4 and TRBJ2-1, is as follows: ETGVTQSPTHLIKTRGQQVTLRCSSQSGHNTVSWYQQALGQGPQFIFQYYREEENGRGNFPPRFSGLQFPNYSSELNVNALELDDSALYLCASSPRGLAGATYNEQFFGPGTRLTVL.

This clone was seen a few times. The chain has TRBV5-4 and TRBJ2-5; 7 positions match TRBD2. Germline V lookup: CDR1 SGHNT, CDR2 YYREEE (reference sequence). With 4 bases clipped from V and 3 bases from J, the junction kept 12 bases outside the gene matches. CDR3 length equals 16 residues. The CDR3 protein is CASSGRASLTEETQYF. The CDR3 region has the DNA TGTGCCAGCAGCGGGAGGGCCTCCCTGACTGAAGAGACCCAGTACTTC. Full variable domain (missing parts from reference TRBV5-4 and TRBJ2-5): ETGVTQSPTHLIKTRGQQVTLRCSSQSGHNTVSWYQQALGQGPQFIFQYYREEENGRGNFPPRFSGLQFPNYSSELNVNALELDDSALYLCASSGRASLTEETQYFGPGTRLLVL.

The chain combines TRBV15 with TRBJ2-3; TRBD1 matches at 9 bases. This CDR3 is 16 amino acids long. V lost 3 bases to trimming and J lost 2 bases; unmatched junction nucleotides: 6. Germline V CDR1 and CDR2: LNHNV, YYDKDF (reference sequence). The CDR3 is CATSSRQGGDTDTQYF. The CDR3 DNA is TGTGCCACCAGCAGCCGACAGGGGGGAGACACAGATACGCAGTATTTT.

The chain recombines TRBV9 with TRBJ2-3; TRBD1 agrees at 9 bases. Germline V gene lookup returns CDR1 SGDLS and CDR2 YYNGEE. V trimming: 0 bases; J trimming: 4 bases; junction bases outside the gene matches: 9. This CDR3 has 17 amino acids. CDR3 loop: CASSVGFGDRVADTQYF. For the CDR3, the DNA is TGTGCCAGCAGCGTAGGGTTCGGGGACAGGGTCGCAGATACGCAGTATTTT. The full variable domain, completed using reference TRBV9 and TRBJ2-3, is DSGVTQTPKHLITATGQRVTLRCSPRSGDLSVYWYQQSLDQGLQFLIQYYNGEERAKGNILERFSAQQFPDLHSELNLSSLELGDSALYFCASSVGFGDRVADTQYFGPGTRLTVL.

This clone appeared a few times. This chain uses TRBV2 with TRBJ2-7, with 8 bases aligning to TRBD1. The CDR3 sequence is 16 residues long. The V segment lost 7 bases and the J segment 6 bases; nucleotides outside the gene matches: 17. Germline V CDR1 and CDR2: SNHLY, FYNNEI. For the CDR3, the DNA is TGTGCCAGCACTAACAACCCGGGACAGGCCTTCCTCGAGCAGTACTTC. This encodes CASTNNPGQAFLEQYF.

The chain carries TRBV30 and TRBJ2-5; TRBD1 matches 7 bases. Unmatched junction bases numbered 9, after V lost 4 bases and J lost 7 bases. This CDR3 has 13 residues. Per the germline V gene, CDR1 is GTSNPN and CDR2 is SVGIG (reference sequence). For the CDR3, the DNA is TGTGCCTGGAATCCTACAGGGGCTAGGACCCAGTACTTC. It translates to CAWNPTGARTQYF.

The CDR3 nucleotides are TGTGCCAGCAGCCTGGCCGGCGACCCGGGGCAGCCCCAGCATTTT. It encodes CASSLAGDPGQPQHF. The chain combines TRBV2 with TRBJ1-5; no clear D gene. The ends were cut back, 6 bases at V and 7 bases at J, with 19 bases in the middle. Germline CDR1 reads SNHLY; CDR2 reads FYNNEI. The CDR3 has 15 amino acids.